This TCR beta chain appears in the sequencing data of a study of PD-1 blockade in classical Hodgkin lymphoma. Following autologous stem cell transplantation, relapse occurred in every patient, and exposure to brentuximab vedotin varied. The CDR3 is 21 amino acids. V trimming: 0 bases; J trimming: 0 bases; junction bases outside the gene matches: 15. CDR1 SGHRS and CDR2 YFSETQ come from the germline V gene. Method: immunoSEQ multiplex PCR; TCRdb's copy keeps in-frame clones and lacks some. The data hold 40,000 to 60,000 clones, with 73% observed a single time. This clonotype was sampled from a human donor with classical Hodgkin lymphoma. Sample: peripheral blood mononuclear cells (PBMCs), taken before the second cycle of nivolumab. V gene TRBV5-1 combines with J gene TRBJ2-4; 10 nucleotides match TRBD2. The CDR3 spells CASSLAALGAGGPGAKNIQYF. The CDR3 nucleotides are TGCGCCAGCAGCTTGGCCGCGCTGGGAGCGGGAGGGCCGGGAGCCAAAAACATTCAGTACTTC. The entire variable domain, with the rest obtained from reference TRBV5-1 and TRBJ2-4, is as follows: KAGVTQTPRYLIKTRGQQVTLSCSPISGHRSVSWYQQTPGQGLQFLFEYFSETQRNKGNFPGRFSGRQFSNSRSEMNVSTLELGDSALYLCASSLAALGAGGPGAKNIQYFGAGTRLSVL.